These 3 T cell receptor beta chains share one sample of origin, sequenced in a study of T cell responses to AZD1222 COVID-19 vaccine. The protocol was immunoSEQ multiplex PCR, while the TCRdb copy is restricted to in-frame clones and leaves out a portion. The sample records approximately 150,000 clones, approximately 92% being singletons. The source material was peripheral blood, sampled 28 days after the second AZD1222 dose. Receptors originate from an adult who received the AZD1222 COVID-19 vaccine.

The genes are TRBV30 and TRBJ1-1; D is undetermined. This CDR3 is built from 15 residues. Trimming cost V 1 base and J 0 bases, with 12 bases left between them. Looked up from germline, CDR1 is GTSNPN and CDR2 is SVGIG (reference sequence). The CDR3 nucleotides read TGTGCCTGGAGTGAGGCAGCGGGAATGAACACTGAAGCTTTCTTT. Translation: CAWSEAAGMNTEAFF.

This rearrangement joins TRBV29-1 to TRBJ1-2; possible D gene TRBD1, 6 bases. The CDR3 contains 14 residues. V lost 1 base, J lost 8 bases, and 17 bases lay in between. Germline lookup yields CDR1 SQVTM and CDR2 ANQGSEA. For the CDR3, the DNA is TGCAGCGTTGAAGGTGGGGGGCCCGCTTGGGGCTACACCTTC. It translates to CSVEGGGPAWGYTF.

The count of this clone is one. The chain has TRBV7-2 and TRBJ2-1; 8 positions match TRBD2. Germline-derived CDR1 and CDR2 are SGHTA and FQGNSA. J was trimmed by 12 bases and V by 1 base; bases with no gene match: 11. CDR3 length: 15 residues. Here the CDR3 reads CASSLDGRGKGVQFF. CDR3 in DNA: TGTGCCAGCAGCTTAGACGGGAGGGGTAAGGGTGTGCAGTTCTTC.